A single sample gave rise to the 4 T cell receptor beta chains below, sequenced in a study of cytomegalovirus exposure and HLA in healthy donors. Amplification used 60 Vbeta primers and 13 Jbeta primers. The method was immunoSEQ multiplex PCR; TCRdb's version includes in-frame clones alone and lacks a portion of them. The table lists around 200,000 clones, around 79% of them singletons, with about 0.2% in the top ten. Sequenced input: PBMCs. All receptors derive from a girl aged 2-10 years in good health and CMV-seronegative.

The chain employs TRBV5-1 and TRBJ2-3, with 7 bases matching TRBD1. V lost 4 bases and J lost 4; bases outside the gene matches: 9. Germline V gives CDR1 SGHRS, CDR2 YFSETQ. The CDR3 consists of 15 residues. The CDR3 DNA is TGCGCCAGCAGCCCGACAGGGCAGAGGGCAGATACGCAGTATTTT. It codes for CASSPTGQRADTQYF.

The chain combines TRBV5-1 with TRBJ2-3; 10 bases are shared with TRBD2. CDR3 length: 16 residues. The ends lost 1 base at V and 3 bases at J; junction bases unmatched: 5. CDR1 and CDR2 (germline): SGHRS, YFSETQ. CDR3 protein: CASSLWLAGATDTQYF. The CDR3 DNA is TGCGCCAGCAGCTTGTGGCTAGCGGGAGCGACAGATACGCAGTATTTT.

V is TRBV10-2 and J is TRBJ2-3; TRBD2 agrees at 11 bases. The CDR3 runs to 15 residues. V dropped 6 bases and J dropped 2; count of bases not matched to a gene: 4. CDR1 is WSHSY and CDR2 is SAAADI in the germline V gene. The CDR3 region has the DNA TGCGCCAGCAGCATAGCGGGGGGGTACACAGATACGCAGTATTTT. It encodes CASSIAGGYTDTQYF.

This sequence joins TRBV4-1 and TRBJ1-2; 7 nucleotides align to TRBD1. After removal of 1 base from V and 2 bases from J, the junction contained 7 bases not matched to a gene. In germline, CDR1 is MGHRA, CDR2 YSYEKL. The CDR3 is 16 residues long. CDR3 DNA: TGCGCCAGCAGCCAAGTGCCGGGACAGAGAAACTATGGCTACACCTTC. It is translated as CASSQVPGQRNYGYTF.